A single sample gave rise to the 26 T cell receptor beta chains below, sequenced in a study of post-analysis software for immune sequencing data. The antigens for these receptors are not known. Notes on the study in general: TRBV segments more frequent in patients than in controls numbered a few and included TRBV5-6, TRBV5-1 and TRBV20-1.

Included in the TCR beta cDNA libraries were unique molecular identifiers. In TCRdb, the PCR reads were re-called with MiXCR into one record per CDR3 protein. The sample shows some 370,000 distinct CDR3 sequences, about a third of them seen only once. The sequenced sample was blood. The receptors come from a girl aged 5 to 17 with multiple sclerosis.

With regard to this clonotype: The junction differs from germline at one of its ends, possibly a read error. The V gene is TRBV3-1, the J gene TRBJ2-6, with TRBD1 matching over 8 bases. The germline V gene encodes CDR1 LGHDT and CDR2 YNNKEL (reference sequence). The CDR3 contains 19 residues. The CDR3: CASSPTLGQGNSGANVRTF. CDR3 nucleotides: TGTGCCAGCAGCCCGACTTTAGGACAGGGAAACTCTGGGGCCAACGTCCGGACTTTC.

The J gene is TRBJ2-7, the V gene TRBV20-1, with a weak D call TRBD2 (6 bases). Germline assignment: CDR1 DFQATT and CDR2 SNEGSKA (reference sequence). Trimming removed 0 bases from V and 3 bases from J, with 12 bases in between. There are 14 residues in the CDR3. In DNA, the CDR3 is TGCAGTGCTAGAGAACGCGGGAAGGGCTACGAGCAGTACTTC. This encodes CSARERGKGYEQYF.

This clonotype appeared a few times. The chain uses TRBV21-1 and TRBJ2-3. TRBV21-1 constitutes a pseudogene. CDR3 length: 13 residues. This CDR3 reads CASSKGRQERQYF. In DNA, the CDR3 is TGTGCCAGCAGCAAAGGTCGGCAGGAAAGGCAGTATTTT.

This clonotype was detected a few times. This rearrangement joins TRBV25-1 to TRBJ1-2, with a possible D match to TRBD1 (6 bases). Germline lookup yields CDR1 MGHDK and CDR2 SYGVNS. With 1 base removed from V and 8 bases from J, the gap between germline ends came to 11 bases. CDR3 length equals 13 residues. CDR3 DNA: TGTGCCAGCAGTGAATGGGGGCGAGCCGGCTACACCTTC. Its protein is CASSEWGRAGYTF.

The V and J genes are TRBV5-1 and TRBJ2-1; either TRBD1 or TRBD2 may fit D (5 bases each). The CDR3 sequence is 16 residues long. The germline V gene has CDR1 SGHRS and CDR2 YFSETQ. V was clipped by 0 bases and J by 4 bases, with 14 bases between them. CDR3 nucleotides: TGCGCCAGCAGCTTGGGATCGGGACGGCCATACAATGAGCAGTTCTTC. It specifies CASSLGSGRPYNEQFF.

This chain uses TRBV6-2 or TRBV6-3 with TRBJ2-7, with D maybe TRBD1 (6 bases). Germline V gives CDR1 MNHEY, CDR2 SVGEGT. V gave up 1 base and J gave up 2 bases, with 12 bases separating them. The CDR3 is 15 residues long. In nucleotides, the CDR3 is TGTGCCAGCAGTTACTGGGGCAGGGGCACCTACGAGCAGTACTTC. It yields the protein CASSYWGRGTYEQYF.

The V call is TRBV12-3 or TRBV12-4, the J call TRBJ2-1, with D unresolved. The CDR3 loop spans 12 amino acids. The V and J ends lost 4 bases and 6 bases respectively, with 7 bases between them. CDR3 region: CASSSSANEQFF. The CDR3 DNA follows: TGTGCCAGCAGTTCAAGCGCCAATGAGCAGTTCTTC.

This rearrangement joins TRBV12-3 or TRBV12-4 to TRBJ2-6, with TRBD1 identical over 11 bases. The CDR3 loop spans 18 amino acids. Trimming cost V 1 base and J 4 bases; bases outside gene matches: 6. CDR3 coding DNA: TGTGCCAGCAGTTTAGTGTGGACAGGGGGCGCCGGGGCCAACGTCCTGACTTTC. This gives the protein CASSLVWTGGAGANVLTF.

This rearrangement joins TRBV5-1 to TRBJ1-1, with D hard to call. Germline-derived CDR1 and CDR2 are SGHRS and YFSETQ. Trimming shortened V by 3 bases and J by 6 bases, and 12 bases separated the two germline ends. This CDR3 spans 13 amino acids. In nucleotides, the CDR3 is TGCGCCAGCAGCTATAGCGGGGAGGCTGAAGCTTTCTTT. Translating gives CASSYSGEAEAFF.

The chain employs TRBV5-1 and TRBJ1-4; D is possibly TRBD1 (5 bases). V was cut by 0 bases and J by 1 base, with 7 bases left in between. The CDR3 contains 15 residues. CDR1 is SGHRS, CDR2 YFSETQ, per germline. This chain's CDR3 is CASSLDGQTNEKLFF. The CDR3, as DNA: TGCGCCAGCAGCTTGGACGGACAAACTAATGAAAAACTGTTTTTT. The variable domain in full, with the rest retrieved from reference TRBV5-1 and TRBJ1-4, is KAGVTQTPRYLIKTRGQQVTLSCSPISGHRSVSWYQQTPGQGLQFLFEYFSETQRNKGNFPGRFSGRQFSNSRSEMNVSTLELGDSALYLCASSLDGQTNEKLFFGSGTQLSVL.

V gene TRBV10-1 combines with J gene TRBJ2-3, with 10 bases that match TRBD2. The CDR3 sequence is 17 residues long. V shed 0 bases, J shed 4 bases, and the junction held 7 bases outside the gene matches. The germline gives CDR1 WNHNN, CDR2 SYGVQD (reference sequence). CDR3 sequence reads: CASSESNPTSGPDTQYF. The CDR3 DNA is TGCGCCAGCAGTGAGTCGAACCCGACTAGCGGGCCAGATACGCAGTATTTT.

This clonotype was seen only a few times. The rearrangement joins TRBV10-3 to TRBJ1-6, with no clear D. The CDR3 spans 13 residues. The V gene lost 4 bases and the J gene lost 6 bases, with 7 bases spanning the gap. From germline, CDR1 is ENHRY and CDR2 SYGVKD. In DNA, the CDR3 is TGTGCCATCAGTGTCGAGGGTAATTCACCCCTCCACTTT. It encodes CAISVEGNSPLHF.

This clonotype has a handful of counts. The chain's CDR3 is CASGSGTAGDTQYF. The CDR3 nucleotides are TGTGCCAGTGGAAGTGGGACAGCGGGAGATACGCAGTATTTT. V is TRBV7-3 and J is TRBJ2-3, with TRBD1 as a possible D gene (7 bases). Deletions cut 9 bases from V and 5 bases from J, with 18 bases between. The CDR3 has 14 amino acids. Germline CDR1 is SGHTA and CDR2 is FQGTGA. The whole variable domain, remainder taken from reference TRBV7-3 and TRBJ2-3, is GAGVSQTPSNKVTEKGKYVELRCDPISGHTALYWYRQSLGQGPEFLIYFQGTGAADDSGLPNDRFFAVRPEGSVSTLKIQRTERGDSAVYLCASGSGTAGDTQYFGPGTRLTVL.

The rearrangement joins TRBV20-1 to TRBJ1-1; TRBD1 is a possible D gene (6 bases). The CDR3 length is 15 residues. CDR1 DFQATT and CDR2 SNEGSKA come from the germline V gene (reference sequence). Trimming pared 1 base from V and 2 bases from J, leaving 14 bases between. The CDR3 DNA sequence: TGCAGTGCTAGAGCTTCCGGGACAACAAACACTGAAGCTTTCTTT. Protein product: CSARASGTTNTEAFF.

The genes are TRBV14 and TRBJ1-2; D perhaps matches TRBD1 (6 bases). The germline V gene encodes CDR1 SGHDN and CDR2 FVKESK. Between the trimmed V and J ends, which lost 0 bases and 4 bases, there was a span of 21 bases. The CDR3 extends over 18 amino acids. CDR3 sequence: CASSQDGPDSQTVYGYTF. The CDR3 DNA sequence: TGTGCCAGCAGCCAAGATGGGCCGGACAGCCAGACGGTCTATGGCTACACCTTC.

Worth noting for this clonotype: The junction does not match germline at one end; this may be a read error. V gene TRBV10-3 combines with J gene TRBJ2-5; perhaps TRBD1 as D (6 bases). The CDR3 consists of 14 residues. The germline V gene encodes CDR1 ENHRY and CDR2 SYGVKD. The chain's CDR3 is CATSARGSEEIQYF. The CDR3 DNA reads TGTGCCACAAGTGCCAGGGGCAGCGAAGAGATCCAGTACTTC.

This clonotype has more than one count but fewer than ten. The chain combines TRBV30 with TRBJ2-7, with TRBD1 matching 11 bases. The CDR3 consists of 13 residues. CDR1 GTSNPN and CDR2 SVGIG come from the germline V gene (reference sequence). V was clipped by 5 bases and J by 4 bases; unmatched bases: 4. CDR3 sequence (DNA): TGTGCCTGGGCCGGGACAGGGGGGTACGAGCAGTACTTC. Protein product: CAWAGTGGYEQYF.

Turning to this clonotype: A junction boundary mismatches the germline segment, possibly from a read error. J is TRBJ2-3 and V is TRBV12-3 or TRBV12-4; 8 nucleotides agree with TRBD1. This CDR3 has 15 residues. CDR3 in amino acids: CASSPRTGSADMQYF. The DNA for the CDR3 is TGTGCCAGCAGTCCGAGGACAGGGAGTGCAGATATGCAGTATTTT.

In DNA, the CDR3 is TGCGCCAGCAGTCCCAGACAGGGAGGGAGGCGGTTCTTC. Its protein product is CASSPRQGGRRFF. The rearrangement links TRBV10-1 to TRBJ2-1, with D perhaps assigned TRBD1 or TRBD2 (7 bases each). CDR3 size: 13 residues. V was cut by 5 bases and J by 15 bases, with 20 bases left in between. CDR1 and CDR2 (germline): WNHNN, SYGVQD (reference sequence).

This clonotype came up a few times. This chain links TRBV9 with TRBJ2-7, with a possible D match to TRBD2 (5 bases). There are 14 residues in the CDR3. The germline V gene encodes CDR1 SGDLS and CDR2 YYNGEE. Trimming pared 0 bases from V and 1 base from J, leaving 8 bases between. The CDR3 spells CASSVGPGSYEQYF. The CDR3 nucleotides are TGTGCCAGCAGCGTAGGTCCGGGGTCCTACGAGCAGTACTTC.

V gene TRBV7-2 combines with J gene TRBJ1-6; 10 positions match TRBD1. The junction had 7 bases not matched to a gene; V was cut back by 5 bases and J by 12 bases. The CDR3 sequence is 14 residues long. Germline CDR1 is SGHTA and CDR2 is FQGNSA. The CDR3, as DNA: TGTGCCAGCAGCATGGGACAGGGGAGGGAACCCCTCCACTTT. Amino acid sequence: CASSMGQGREPLHF.

There are a few counts of this clonotype. The chain recombines TRBV10-3 with TRBJ2-7; no clear D. V was cut by 3 bases and J by 3 bases, with 24 bases left in between. This CDR3 contains 18 residues. Germline CDR1 ENHRY, CDR2 SYGVKD. In nucleotides, the CDR3 is TGTGCCATCAGTGAAGGGTTTACCGCTCGAAAAGTCCACTACGAGCAGTACTTC. Translation: CAISEGFTARKVHYEQYF.

This clonotype has just a few counts. The chain employs TRBV12-3 or TRBV12-4 and TRBJ1-5, with D possibly matching TRBD1 (6 bases). The CDR3 length is 15 residues. V was pared by 5 bases and J by 2 bases, with 13 bases between. The CDR3 coding sequence is TGTGCCAGCAGTCCCGCGGGGGCAGGCAATCAGCCCCAGCATTTT. Amino acids: CASSPAGAGNQPQHF.

The rearrangement links TRBV6-1 to TRBJ1-2; D is undetermined. This CDR3 region has 15 residues. V lost 6 bases and J 1 base, leaving 15 bases between the germline ends. The V gene's germline CDR1 is MNHNS and CDR2 SASEGT. CDR3 nucleotide sequence: TGTGCCAGCAGCCTAGCATCGACGGGTAACTATGGCTACACCTTC. Amino acids: CASSLASTGNYGYTF.

This clonotype has a handful of counts. J is TRBJ2-7 and V is TRBV29-1, with 7 bases lining up with TRBD1. The CDR3 has 14 residues. Per germline, CDR1 SQVTM and CDR2 ANQGSEA. V dropped 4 bases and J dropped 0; count of bases not matched to a gene: 6. This CDR3 reads CSVVGTESSYEQYF. The CDR3 DNA is TGCAGCGTTGTCGGGACAGAGAGCTCCTACGAGCAGTACTTC.

This clonotype turned up a few times. The CDR3 bases are TGTGCCAGCAGCCTGATTCAGAACTATGGCTACACCTTC. Encoded protein: CASSLIQNYGYTF. The rearrangement joins TRBV28 to TRBJ1-2; no reliable D call. Germline V CDR1 and CDR2: MDHEN, SYDVKM. The CDR3 loop spans 13 amino acids. The V and J ends lost 6 bases and 2 bases respectively, with 10 bases between them.